This T cell receptor (beta chain) was obtained from a study of T cells in Graves' hyperthyroidism and ophthalmopathy. Study results and limitations: Researchers found most expanded thyroid clonotypes above 0.001 in blood as well.

Ophthalmopathy in the patients scored at least 3 on Clinical Activity Score and at least 4 on NOSPECS grade, lasting under 3 months. The source material, RNA transcripts, was used to amplify TCR beta CDR3 regions. The study used the HTBI primer set for a first-round RT-PCR of the TCR CDR3. TCRdb fed the multiplex PCR reads into MiXCR, producing one record per CDR3 protein. Seen here are fewer than 650,000 distinct CDR3 sequences, about 15% observed once, and the top ten hold roughly 4.5%. The CDR3 sequence is 17 residues long. V lost 2 bases, J lost 2 bases, and 9 bases stayed unmatched. The V gene's germline CDR1 is KGHSH and CDR2 LQKENI. Points on this clonotype: Its antigen is still unknown.

This chain connects TRBV18 to TRBJ1-2, with TRBD1 matching 9 bases. Sequences were obtained from blood. The sequence came from a woman aged 40 to 50 with Graves' ophthalmopathy. CDR3 sequence reads: CASSPTPTGGHNYGYTF. CDR3 in DNA: TGTGCCAGCTCACCAACTCCGACAGGGGGACACAACTATGGCTACACCTTC.